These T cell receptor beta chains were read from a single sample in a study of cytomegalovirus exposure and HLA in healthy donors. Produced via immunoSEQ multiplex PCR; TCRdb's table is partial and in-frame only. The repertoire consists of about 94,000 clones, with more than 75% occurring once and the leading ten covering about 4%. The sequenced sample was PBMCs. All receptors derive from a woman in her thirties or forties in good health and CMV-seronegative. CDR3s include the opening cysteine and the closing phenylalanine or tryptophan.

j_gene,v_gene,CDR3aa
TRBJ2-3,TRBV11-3,CASSLTDTQYF
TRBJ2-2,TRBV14,CASESGAGELFF
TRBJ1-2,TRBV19,CASSQGITNYGYTF
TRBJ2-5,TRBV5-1,CASSLRSAGGQETQYF
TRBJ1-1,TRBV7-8,CASSLMTASLNTEAFF
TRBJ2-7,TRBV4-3,CASSQETSGGYEQYF
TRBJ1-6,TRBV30,CAWKGQGNSPLHF
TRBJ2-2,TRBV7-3,CASSQNAANTGELFF
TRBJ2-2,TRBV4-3,CASSRAGQGGTGELFF
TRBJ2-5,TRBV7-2,CASRRDSGETQYF
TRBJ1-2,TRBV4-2,CASSPERMTNYGYTF
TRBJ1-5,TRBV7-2,CASSPLGVVGQPQHF
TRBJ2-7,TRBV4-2,CASSQEVSSYEQYF
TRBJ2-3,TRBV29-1,CSVETSGGPDTQYF
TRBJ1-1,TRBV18,CASSRGQINTEAFF
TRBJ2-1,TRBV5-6,CASSNTLIYNEQFF
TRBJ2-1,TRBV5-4,CASANRGLSEQFF
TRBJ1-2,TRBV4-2,CASSHRDREFYGYTF
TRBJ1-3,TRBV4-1,CASSQESGPIYF
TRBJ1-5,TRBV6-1,CASSEPIQPQHF
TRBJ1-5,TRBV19,CASKKRGRGDDQPQHF
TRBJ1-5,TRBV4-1,CASSQESTGGYNQPQHF
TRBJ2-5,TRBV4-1,CASSQESGGGHAAETQYF
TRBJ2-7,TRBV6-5,CASSRDRAVYEQYF
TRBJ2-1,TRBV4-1,CASRPAGTYNEQFF
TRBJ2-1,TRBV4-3,CASSQEKPSAGAQSYNEQFF
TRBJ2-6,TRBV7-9,CASSLATGGTGANVLTF
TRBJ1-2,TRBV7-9,CASSLTTPDRYGVGYTF
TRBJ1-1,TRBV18,CASSFSTNTEAFF
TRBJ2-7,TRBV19,CASSPDRVGYEQYF
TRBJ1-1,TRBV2,CASMWADDYQGIPEAFF
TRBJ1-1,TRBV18,CASSPGRANTEAFF
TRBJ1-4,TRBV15,CAAGRGYNEKLFF
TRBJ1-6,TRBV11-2,CASSTNTGVYNSPLHF
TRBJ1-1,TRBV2,CANKQGPDTEAFF
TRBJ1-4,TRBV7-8,CASRSTGGLTNEKLFF
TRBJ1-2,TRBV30,CAWSPGVLSYGYPF
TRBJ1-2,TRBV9,CASSVGTGEYGYTF
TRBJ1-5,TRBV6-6,CASARDRYSNQPQHF
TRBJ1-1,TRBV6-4,CASSAVANTEAFF
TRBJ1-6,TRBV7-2,CASSVGQVNNSPLHF
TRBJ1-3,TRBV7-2,CASSSLSYTIYF